One and the same sample provided the 2 T cell receptor beta chains below, sequenced in a study of cytomegalovirus exposure and HLA in healthy donors. A multiplex PCR was run with 60 Vbeta primers and 13 Jbeta primers. Data came from immunoSEQ multiplex PCR; TCRdb stores just in-frame clones and leaves some out. This repertoire shows 100,000 to 150,000 clones, more than 9% found once; its top ten account for 4% to 5%. Sequenced sample: PBMCs. Source of these receptors: a young woman in good health and CMV-seropositive.

The rearrangement uses TRBV27 and TRBJ1-4; possibly TRBD1 for D (5 bases). The CDR3 totals 18 residues. Germline V CDR1 and CDR2: MNHEY, SMNVEV (reference sequence). The V end lost 5 bases, the J end lost 3 bases, and 22 bases lay between the germline ends. CDR3 in amino acids: CASSPRPGVKSANEKLFF. The CDR3 DNA reads as TGTGCCAGCAGTCCCCGGCCGGGGGTGAAGAGTGCTAATGAAAAACTGTTTTTT.

This clone was found a few times. The chain uses TRBV4-1 and TRBJ2-5; perhaps TRBD2 as D (5 bases). The CDR3 extends over 14 amino acids. The V and J ends lost 1 base and 5 bases respectively, with 11 bases between them. Germline V lookup: CDR1 MGHRA, CDR2 YSYEKL. The CDR3 sequence: CASSQVLGEETQYF. The CDR3 DNA sequence: TGCGCCAGCAGCCAAGTTCTCGGGGAGGAGACCCAGTACTTC.